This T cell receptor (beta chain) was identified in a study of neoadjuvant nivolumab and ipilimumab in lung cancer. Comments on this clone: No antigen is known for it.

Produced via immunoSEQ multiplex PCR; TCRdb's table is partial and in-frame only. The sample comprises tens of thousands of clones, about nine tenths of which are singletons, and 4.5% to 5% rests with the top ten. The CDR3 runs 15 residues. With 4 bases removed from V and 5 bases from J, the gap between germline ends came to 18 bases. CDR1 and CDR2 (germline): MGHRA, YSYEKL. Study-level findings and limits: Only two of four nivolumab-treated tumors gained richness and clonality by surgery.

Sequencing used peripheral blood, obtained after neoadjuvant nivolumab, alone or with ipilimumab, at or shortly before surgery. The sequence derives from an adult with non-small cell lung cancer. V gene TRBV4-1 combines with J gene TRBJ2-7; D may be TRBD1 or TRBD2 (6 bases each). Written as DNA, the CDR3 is TGCGCCAGCAGCCGCCGAACGGGGGCGACCAACGAGCAGTACTTC. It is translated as CASSRRTGATNEQYF.